These 5 T cell receptor beta chains came from one sample sequenced in a study of OX40 agonist ivuxolimab in advanced cancers. The protocol was immunoSEQ multiplex PCR, while the TCRdb copy is restricted to in-frame clones and leaves out a portion. The sample holds under 80,000 clones; about nine tenths are singletons and the top ten take more than 1.5%. This material consisted of CD4+ or CD8+ T cells sorted from blood, taken in a trial of the OX40 agonist ivuxolimab. Receptors were obtained from an adult with an advanced solid tumor such as melanoma, head and neck, liver or kidney cancer.

This chain links TRBV13 with TRBJ2-2, with D unresolved. From germline, CDR1 is PRHDT and CDR2 FYEKMQ (reference sequence). This CDR3 region has 17 residues. Trimming removed 5 bases from V and 7 bases from J, with 23 bases in between. Here the CDR3 DNA reads TGTGCCAGCAGCCAACCAATCGCGATAGGAGTCGTCGGGGAGCTGTTTTTT. Translating it yields CASSQPIAIGVVGELFF.

This sequence joins TRBV4-2 and TRBJ2-1, with 7 bases aligning to TRBD2. The CDR3 length is 14 residues. Germline lookup yields CDR1 LGHNA and CDR2 YNFKEQ. J gave up 5 bases and V 3 bases, and 4 bases lay outside the gene matches. The DNA for the CDR3 is TGTGCCAGCAGCCACGGACTAGGGGACAATGAGCAGTTCTTC. Translated: CASSHGLGDNEQFF.

This clone is a singleton in its sample. The rearrangement links TRBV5-1 to TRBJ2-5, with D hard to call. Germline CDR1 and CDR2: SGHRS and YFSETQ. V lost 0 bases and J lost 1, with 16 bases in between. The CDR3 totals 17 residues. The CDR3 DNA sequence: TGCGCCAGCAGCTTGGGGATTAGCTGGGCCCCCCAAGAGACCCAGTACTTC. As protein: CASSLGISWAPQETQYF.

V is TRBV11-3 and J is TRBJ2-7, with 7 bases identical to TRBD1. From germline, CDR1 is SGHNT and CDR2 YENEEA. V was pared by 3 bases and J by 4 bases, with 21 bases of the junction left unmatched. CDR3 length: 19 residues. The CDR3 DNA reads as TGTGCCAGCAGCTTTGTTTCAGGGGGTCGCTTTGGCGGAGCTTACGAGCAGTACTTC. As protein: CASSFVSGGRFGGAYEQYF.

The chain is built from TRBV6-5 and TRBJ1-1; 10 bases match TRBD1. V shed 0 bases, J shed 7 bases, and the junction held 8 bases outside the gene matches. CDR3 length: 16 amino acids. The germline gives CDR1 MNHEY, CDR2 SVGAGI. CDR3 sequence (DNA): TGTGCCAGCAGTTACTCGAGTGGACAGGGGGAAAATGAAGCTTTCTTT. Amino acids: CASSYSSGQGENEAFF.